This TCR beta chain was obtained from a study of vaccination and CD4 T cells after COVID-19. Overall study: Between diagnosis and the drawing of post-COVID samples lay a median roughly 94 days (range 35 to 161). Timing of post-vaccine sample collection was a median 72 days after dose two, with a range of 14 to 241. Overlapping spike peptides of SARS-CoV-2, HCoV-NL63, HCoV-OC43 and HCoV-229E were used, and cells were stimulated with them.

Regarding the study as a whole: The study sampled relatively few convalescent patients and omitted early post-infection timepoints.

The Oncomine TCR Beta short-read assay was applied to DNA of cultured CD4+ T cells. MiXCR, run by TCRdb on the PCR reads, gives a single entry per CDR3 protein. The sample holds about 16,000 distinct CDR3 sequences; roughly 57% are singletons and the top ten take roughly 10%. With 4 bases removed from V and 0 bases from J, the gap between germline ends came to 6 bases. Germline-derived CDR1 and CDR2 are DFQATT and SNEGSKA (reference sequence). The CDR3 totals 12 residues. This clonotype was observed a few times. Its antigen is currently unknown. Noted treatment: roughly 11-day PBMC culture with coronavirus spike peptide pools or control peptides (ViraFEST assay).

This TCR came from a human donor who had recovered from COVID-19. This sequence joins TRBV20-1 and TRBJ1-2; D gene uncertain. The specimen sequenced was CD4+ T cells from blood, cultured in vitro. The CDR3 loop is CSAKTANYGYTF. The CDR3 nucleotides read TGCAGTGCTAAGACCGCTAACTATGGCTACACCTTC.